This T cell receptor (beta chain) came from a study of cytomegalovirus exposure and HLA in healthy donors. Across the whole study: The Caucasian-associated ancestry cluster contained 81% of the approximately 410 genotyped donors.

Both 60 Vbeta primers and 13 Jbeta primers went into the PCR. The protocol was immunoSEQ multiplex PCR, while the TCRdb copy is restricted to in-frame clones and leaves out a portion. There are some 150,000 clones in the sample; roughly three quarters occur only once, and more than 4.5% lies in the top ten. Study-level results: Some TCR beta chains (over 150 of them) were listed as cytomegalovirus-associated.

In regard to this clone: Its antigen is still unknown.

CDR1 is MNHEY and CDR2 is SMNVEV in the germline V gene (reference sequence). The CDR3 covers 15 residues. The V end lost 1 base, the J end lost 1 base, and 10 bases lay between the germline ends. The material sequenced was PBMCs. This TCR was sampled from a woman aged 50 to 60 in good health and CMV-seronegative. V gene TRBV27 combines with J gene TRBJ1-1, with a possible D match to TRBD1 (5 bases). This chain's CDR3 is CASSLYGGKNTEAFF. CDR3 nucleotide sequence: TGTGCCAGCAGTTTATACGGGGGGAAGAACACTGAAGCTTTCTTT.